The clone carrying this T cell receptor (beta chain) has ten or more counts. The antigen remains unidentified. Unique-molecular-identifier-tagged TCR beta cDNA libraries were used. MiXCR was run by TCRdb on the PCR reads, yielding one entry per CDR3 protein. The table has approximately 730,000 distinct CDR3 sequences, 30% seen once. The sample belongs to a study of post-analysis software for immune sequencing data. Study in general: As for disease course, relapsing-remitting, secondary progressive and progressive-relapsing multiple sclerosis were all included.

General study points: Compared with controls, patients had more of 4 to 6 TRBV segments, including TRBV5-6, TRBV5-1 and TRBV20-1. Those samples that were prepared in the same batch co-clustered strongly by F measure.

From germline, CDR1 is MNHEY and CDR2 SVGAGI. The CDR3 runs to 17 residues. Trimming removed 4 bases from V and 0 bases from J, with 17 bases in between. The sequence was obtained from a girl aged 10 to 17 with multiple sclerosis. Sequenced sample: blood. The gene calls are TRBV6-5 and TRBJ2-3; tentative D call: TRBD2 (6 bases). The CDR3 reads CASSSYGGKVSTDTQYF. The CDR3 DNA follows: TGTGCCAGCAGTTCCTATGGGGGGAAGGTTAGCACAGATACGCAGTATTTT.